This T cell receptor (beta chain) was retrieved from a study of blood T cell repertoires in COVID-19 (dated by TCRdb to the early 2020s). For context, the study as a whole: Collaborator samples came from the United States, Italy and Spain and covered acute and convalescent phases of COVID-19. The material from the prospective study consisted of cDNA or gDNA derived from T cells, B-cell-depleted T cells, or PBMCs. Deeply sampled blood TCRbeta repertoires from subjects exposed to, actively infected with, or recovered from COVID-19 were included in the dataset. The repertoires were made available in a free public database intended to serve as a resource for research on the immune response to SARS-CoV-2. The samples were drawn from two sources: the first 160 participants of the ongoing ImmuneRACE study, and 950 to 1,500 subjects contributed by 6 global collaborators. A de-identified subject ID, COVID-19 status, age in years and sex were almost always included in the sample metadata. HLA class I and class II types, where available, came from metadata supplied by the sample provider rather than from assay-based typing.

Study-level results and caveats: The amount of clinical and demographic metadata varied by source and participant and was provided uncurated.

The CDR3 spans 14 residues, from the cysteine through the phenylalanine. This entry keeps only the CDR3 DNA: 42 bases, framed from base 1. Unmatched junction bases come to 5, with V trimmed by 2 bases and J by 5 bases. The germline V gene (reference sequence) sets CDR1 to SGHKS and CDR2 to YYEKEE. TCRbeta CDR3 regions were amplified from genomic DNA by means of the immunoSEQ Assay, a bias-controlled multiplex PCR. The original pipeline was this. Within the assay, amplification of reference gene primers was used to estimate how many nucleated cells each sample contained. Sequence reads were collapsed and filtered to measure the absolute abundance of every unique TCRbeta CDR3 rearrangement. For each sample, productive Simpson clonality was calculated as the square root of Simpson's diversity index over productive rearrangements. Entries here come from immuneACCESS through TCRdb and include only in-frame sequences with V and J called. Some clones fail to appear in such tables; in the studies checked, an unresolved V gene covers under half of the shortfall, and the cause of the remainder is unknown. That table supplies the V and J calls and clone size; D and trimming were determined from the DNA. Within this sample are 150,000 or so clones, with around 87% of them counted one time only. Together, the top ten hold roughly 0.57% of the sample.

As to this clone: What this receptor recognizes is not known. Qualities for individual bases were not recorded, and no much larger clone is one base off.

At one collaborating source in Seattle, patients were enrolled during active infection and were followed longitudinally through the course of disease. The collaborating institutions used their own protocols to collect whole blood in K2EDTA tubes. For TCRbeta analysis, collaborators shipped samples in one of three forms: frozen whole blood, isolated PBMCs, or DNA extracted from either of those sample types. The specimen was peripheral blood. This receptor was identified in a man aged 55 to 70 with COVID-19, enrolled during active disease. The sequence links TRBV5-5 to TRBJ1-1; a stretch of 8 junction bases matches TRBD1. The DNA sequence is as follows: TGTGCCAGCAGCTTCCTAGACAGGGGAACTGAAGCTTTCTTT. This encodes CASSFLDRGTEAFF. Beyond the CDR3, the reference TRBV5-5 and TRBJ1-1 genes provide the residues; the full variable domain reads: DAGVTQSPTHLIKTRGQQVTLRCSPISGHKSVSWYQQVLGQGPQFIFQYYEKEERGRGNFPDRFSARQFPNYSSELNVNALLLGDSALYLCASSFLDRGTEAFFGQGTRLTVV.